The rows below give T cell receptor beta chains drawn from one sample of a study of neoadjuvant nivolumab and ipilimumab in lung cancer. Sequencing used immunoSEQ multiplex PCR; TCRdb keeps in-frame clones, though not all of them. The table has just under 2,000 clones, approximately 84% seen once. Sequenced here: tumor tissue, sampled before neoadjuvant nivolumab, alone or with ipilimumab. The receptors were sampled from an adult with non-small cell lung cancer. The CDR3 runs from the conserved cysteine through the conserved F or W.

j_call,v_call,cdr3_aa
TRBJ2-3,TRBV5-1,CASSLGGTVASKEADTQYF
TRBJ2-7,TRBV11-2,CASSLGLLASYEQYF
TRBJ1-4,TRBV27,CASSKITNEKLFF
TRBJ2-2,TRBV4-3,CASSQDLSGTGELFF
TRBJ1-1,TRBV11-2,CASSSSGTVSSEAFF
TRBJ2-7,TRBV11-3,CASSLALDHEQYF
TRBJ2-5,TRBV19,CASCGRNQETQYF
TRBJ1-1,TRBV21-1,CASSKVEGGTEAFF
TRBJ2-7,TRBV6-6,CASLGGNYEQYF
TRBJ2-2,TRBV30,CAWSVLAGAPPGELFF
TRBJ2-7,TRBV11-2,CASSLATIPQDYEQYF
TRBJ2-3,TRBV6-4,CASSDSGTSGTDTQYF
TRBJ1-4,TRBV4-3,CASSQGTGHNNEKLFF
TRBJ2-7,TRBV5-6,CASSFMAASYEQYF
TRBJ2-5,TRBV11-2,CASSLSPTYQETQYF
TRBJ2-7,TRBV9,CASSAMGATHEQYF
TRBJ1-6,TRBV7-9,CASSSWPYDNSPLHF
TRBJ2-5,TRBV7-2,CASSPGTSLRAQYF
TRBJ2-2,TRBV7-2,CASTSMVSLGTGELFF
TRBJ2-7,TRBV19,CASSMGGQGVYEQYF
TRBJ2-3,TRBV19,CATQLGGTQYF
TRBJ1-3,TRBV5-4,CASSSQGSGNTIYF
TRBJ2-1,TRBV7-7,CASSPTSGVNEQFF
TRBJ2-5,TRBV21-1,CASSRLAGGGRQETQYF
TRBJ1-5,TRBV30,CAWADVDQPQHF
TRBJ2-1,TRBV2,CAIPGTRSGYNEQFF
TRBJ1-2,TRBV11-2,CASSSSANYGYTF